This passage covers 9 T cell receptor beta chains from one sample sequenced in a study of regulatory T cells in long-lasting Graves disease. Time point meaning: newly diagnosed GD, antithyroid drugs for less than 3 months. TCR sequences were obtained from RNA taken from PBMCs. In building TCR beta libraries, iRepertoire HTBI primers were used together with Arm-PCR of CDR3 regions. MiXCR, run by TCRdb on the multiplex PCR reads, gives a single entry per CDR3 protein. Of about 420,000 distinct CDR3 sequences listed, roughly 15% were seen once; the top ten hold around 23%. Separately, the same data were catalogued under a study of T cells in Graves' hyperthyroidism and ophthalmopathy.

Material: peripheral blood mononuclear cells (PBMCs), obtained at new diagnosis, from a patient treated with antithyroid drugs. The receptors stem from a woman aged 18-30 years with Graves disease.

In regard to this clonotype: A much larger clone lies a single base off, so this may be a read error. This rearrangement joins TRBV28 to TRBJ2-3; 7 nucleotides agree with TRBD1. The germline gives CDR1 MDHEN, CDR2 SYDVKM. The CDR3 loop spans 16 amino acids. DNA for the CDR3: TGTGCCAGCAGTTTACCGGGGCAGGGGGTTGGGTATACGCGGTATTTT. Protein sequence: CASSLPGQGVGYTRYF.

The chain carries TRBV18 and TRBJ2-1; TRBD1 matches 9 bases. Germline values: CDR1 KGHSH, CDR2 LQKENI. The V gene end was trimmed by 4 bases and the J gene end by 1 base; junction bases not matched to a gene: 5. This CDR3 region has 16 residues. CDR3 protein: CASSRSGTGSYNEQFF. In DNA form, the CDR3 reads TGTGCCAGCTCACGCTCCGGGACAGGGTCCTACAATGAGCAGTTCTTC.

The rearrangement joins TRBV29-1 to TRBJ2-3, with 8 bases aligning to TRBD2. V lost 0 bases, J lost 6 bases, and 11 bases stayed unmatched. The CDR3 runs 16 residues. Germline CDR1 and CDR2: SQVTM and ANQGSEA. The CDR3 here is CSVEDRTSGNLDTQYF. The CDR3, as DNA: TGCAGCGTTGAAGATCGCACTAGCGGTAACCTGGATACGCAGTATTTT.

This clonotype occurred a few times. As DNA, the CDR3 is TGTGCCAGCAGCCAACCCGGACGGCCGCTGAACACTGAAGCTTTCTTT. This codes for CASSQPGRPLNTEAFF. The chain combines TRBV4-2 with TRBJ1-1; D not certain. The CDR3 runs to 16 residues. Trimming removed 2 bases at V and 0 bases at J, with 13 bases between. CDR1 and CDR2 (germline): LGHNA, YNFKEQ.

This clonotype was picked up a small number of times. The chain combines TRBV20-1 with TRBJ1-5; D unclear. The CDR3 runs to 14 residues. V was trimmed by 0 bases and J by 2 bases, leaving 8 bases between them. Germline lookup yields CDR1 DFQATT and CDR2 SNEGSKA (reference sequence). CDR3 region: CSARDLPGNQPQHF. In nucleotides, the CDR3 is TGCAGTGCTAGAGATCTGCCCGGCAATCAGCCCCAGCATTTT.

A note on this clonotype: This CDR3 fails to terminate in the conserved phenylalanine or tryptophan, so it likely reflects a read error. The CDR3 nucleotides read TGTGCCAGCAGGCCGTCGGGACAGGGTGGCGTAGCTTTCCTT. It codes for CASRPSGQGGVAFL. The rearrangement links TRBV6-1 to TRBJ1-1, with 9 bases that match TRBD1. V trimming: 6 bases; J trimming: 10 bases; junction bases outside the gene matches: 12. Germline V gene lookup returns CDR1 MNHNS and CDR2 SASEGT. CDR3 size: 14 residues.

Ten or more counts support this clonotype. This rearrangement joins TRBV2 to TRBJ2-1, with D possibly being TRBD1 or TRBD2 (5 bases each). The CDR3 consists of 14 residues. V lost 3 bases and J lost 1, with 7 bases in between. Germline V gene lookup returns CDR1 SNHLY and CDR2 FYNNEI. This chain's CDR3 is CASSDRESYNEQFF. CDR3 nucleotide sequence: TGTGCCAGCAGTGACAGGGAGTCCTACAATGAGCAGTTCTTC. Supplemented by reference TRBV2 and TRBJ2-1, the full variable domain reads EPEVTQTPSHQVTQMGQEVILRCVPISNHLYFYWYRQILGQKVEFLVSFYNNEISEKSEIFDDQFSVERPDGSNFTLKIRSTKLEDSAMYFCASSDRESYNEQFFGPGTRLTVL.

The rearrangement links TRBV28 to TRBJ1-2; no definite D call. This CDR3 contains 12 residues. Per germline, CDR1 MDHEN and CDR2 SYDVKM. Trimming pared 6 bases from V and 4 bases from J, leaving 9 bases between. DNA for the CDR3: TGTGCCAGCAGCGCCGGAGGCTATGGCTACACCTTC. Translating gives CASSAGGYGYTF.

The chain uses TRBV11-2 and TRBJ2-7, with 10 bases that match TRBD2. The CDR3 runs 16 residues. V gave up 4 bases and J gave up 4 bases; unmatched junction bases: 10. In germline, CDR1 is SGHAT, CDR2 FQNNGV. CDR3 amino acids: CASSSPRLAGSYEQYF. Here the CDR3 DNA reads TGTGCCAGCAGCTCCCCCCGACTAGCGGGTTCGTACGAGCAGTACTTC.